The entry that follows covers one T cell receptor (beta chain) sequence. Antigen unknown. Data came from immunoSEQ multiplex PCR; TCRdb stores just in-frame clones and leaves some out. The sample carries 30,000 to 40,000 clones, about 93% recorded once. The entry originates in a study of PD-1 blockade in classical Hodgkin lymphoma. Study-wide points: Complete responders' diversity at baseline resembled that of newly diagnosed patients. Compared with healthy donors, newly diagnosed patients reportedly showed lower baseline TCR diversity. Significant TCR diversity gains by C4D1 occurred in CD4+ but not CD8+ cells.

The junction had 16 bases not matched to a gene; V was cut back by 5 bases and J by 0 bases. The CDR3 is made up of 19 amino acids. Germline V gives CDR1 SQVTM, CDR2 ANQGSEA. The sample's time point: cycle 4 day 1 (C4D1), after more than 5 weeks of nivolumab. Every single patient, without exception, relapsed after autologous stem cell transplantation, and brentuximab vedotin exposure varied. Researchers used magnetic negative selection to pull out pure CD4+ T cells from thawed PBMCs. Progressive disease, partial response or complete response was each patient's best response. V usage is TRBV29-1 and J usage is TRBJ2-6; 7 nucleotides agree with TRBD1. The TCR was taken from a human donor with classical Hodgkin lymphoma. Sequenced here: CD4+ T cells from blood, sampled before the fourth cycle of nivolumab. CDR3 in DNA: TGCAGCGTTAATGTGCGGAGACAGGGTTCGAGCTCTGGGGCCAACGTCCTGACTTTC. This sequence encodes CSVNVRRQGSSSGANVLTF.